This record looks at one T cell receptor beta chain sequence and its context. In its sample, this clonotype was seen once. The specificity of this receptor is unknown. Base qualities are not recorded, but no much larger clone differs from it by a single base. A lone read offers only weak evidence. This sample is part of a study of CD4 and CD8 cells across lung adenocarcinoma regions (dated by TCRdb to the late 2010s). Describing the broader study: The study examined intratumor heterogeneity of the T cell receptor repertoire by comparing tumor centers with tumor margins.

Libraries were prepared through PCR. Instrument on record: HiSeq X Ten. TCRdb reprocessed the public reads (quality trimming at Q25 with fastp, clone calling with MiXCR) and kept in-frame beta chains. Identical CDR3 proteins give one entry, which carries the most common genes and DNA. Counted in this sample were about 7,700 distinct CDR3 sequences; around 40% of them appeared once. The ten largest account for 30% of the sample. Patients with localized lung adenocarcinoma, a subtype of non-small cell lung cancer, were used as donors. These samples came from the margins of localized lung adenocarcinomas. CD4+ T cells from tumor tissue were profiled separately from CD8+ T cells for TCR repertoire analysis. From a lookup of the germline V gene (reference sequence), CDR1 and CDR2 are MNHEY and SMNVEV. The CDR3, from cysteine to phenylalanine, totals 15 residues. Only CDR3 DNA remains: 45 bases, in frame from the first base.

This clonotype originated in a male donor with lung adenocarcinoma. The CD4 and CD8 labels of this study may be unreliable. The V gene is TRBV27 and the J gene is TRBJ2-5; the D region possibly corresponds to TRBD2 (6 bases align). The J call is in doubt because the DNA end fits TRBJ2-1 better. Source material: CD4+ T cells from the margin of a lung tumor. The intended sense of this specimen's cell subset or site label: tumor margin region. At the DNA level, the sequence is TGTGCCAGCAGCCCGCCGGGACTTCTCTACAATGAGCAGTTCTTC. Its protein product is CASSPPGLLYNEQFF.